The 17 T cell receptor beta chains given below trace back to one sample, sequenced in a study of T cells of healthy individuals (dated 2018 in TCRdb). The library came from 5' RACE. Instrument on record: Illumina MiSeq. TCRdb passed the public sequencing reads through fastp at Q25 and MiXCR, retaining productive beta sequences. Each record represents a unique CDR3 protein, reported with the most common genes and DNA among its rows. The sample records 53,000 or so distinct CDR3 sequences, about 14% of which are singletons. About 16% of the sample rests with the top ten. These receptors all stem from a human donor in good health.

This clonotype has at least ten counts. The J gene is TRBJ1-2, the V gene TRBV5-6; D is perhaps TRBD1 (6 bases). The CDR3 spans 12 residues. V dropped 4 bases and J dropped 5 bases, with 9 bases sitting between them. From germline, CDR1 is SGHDT and CDR2 YYEEEE. This chain's CDR3 is CASSLRGYGYTF. The CDR3 DNA reads TGTGCCAGCAGCCTAAGGGGGTATGGCTACACCTTC.

This clonotype was counted many times. This sequence joins TRBV20-1 and TRBJ2-1, with 10 bases aligning to TRBD2. The trim removed 5 bases at V and 4 bases at J, leaving 8 bases unmatched. The V gene's germline CDR1 is DFQATT and CDR2 SNEGSKA (reference sequence). This CDR3 contains 15 residues. The CDR3 sequence: CSAPWRTSGYNEQFF. CDR3 DNA sequence: TGCAGTGCTCCATGGAGGACTAGCGGTTACAATGAGCAGTTCTTC.

This clonotype was seen more than once but under ten times. This chain connects TRBV20-1 to TRBJ1-2; TRBD1 matches at 7 bases. V shed 5 bases, J shed 4 bases, and the junction held 7 bases outside the gene matches. The V gene's germline CDR1 is DFQATT and CDR2 SNEGSKA (reference sequence). This CDR3 region has 13 residues. The CDR3, as DNA: TGCAGTGCTGCTTCCCGGGACAGCTATGGCTACACCTTC. This sequence encodes CSAASRDSYGYTF.

This clonotype was observed once. V is TRBV5-1 and J is TRBJ1-2, with 10 bases identical to TRBD1. Germline V lookup: CDR1 SGHRS, CDR2 YFSETQ. CDR3 length: 13 amino acids. V was clipped by 4 bases and J by 6 bases; unmatched bases: 3. The CDR3 loop reads CASSQGQGNGYTF. The CDR3 bases are TGCGCCAGCAGCCAGGGACAGGGGAATGGCTACACCTTC.

This clonotype was counted between two and nine times. The V gene is TRBV2, the J gene TRBJ1-2; tentatively, D is TRBD1 (5 bases). Per germline, CDR1 SNHLY and CDR2 FYNNEI. V was shortened by 3 bases and J by 12 bases, with 29 bases between the two germline ends. The CDR3 sequence is 17 residues long. CDR3 in DNA: TGTGCCAGCAGTGACCCCCGGGCATGGTCTCAGGGTGTTGGAAACACCTTC. Its translation: CASSDPRAWSQGVGNTF.

The table lists this clonotype with many counts. The chain links TRBV5-1 to TRBJ2-5; 10 nucleotides line up with TRBD2. Germline V gene lookup returns CDR1 SGHRS and CDR2 YFSETQ. This CDR3 contains 16 residues. Germline trimming cut 4 bases from V and 2 bases from J; bases unmatched to any gene: 8. CDR3 protein: CASSPLQAGGQETQYF. The CDR3 coding sequence is TGCGCCAGCAGCCCCTTGCAAGCGGGGGGGCAAGAGACCCAGTACTTC. The entire variable domain, with the rest obtained from reference TRBV5-1 and TRBJ2-5, is as follows: KAGVTQTPRYLIKTRGQQVTLSCSPISGHRSVSWYQQTPGQGLQFLFEYFSETQRNKGNFPGRFSGRQFSNSRSEMNVSTLELGDSALYLCASSPLQAGGQETQYFGPGTRLLVL.

This clonotype was seen ten or more times. The J gene is TRBJ1-6, the V gene TRBV7-6; weak D call: TRBD1 (5 bases). This CDR3 has 14 residues. The V end was cut by 5 bases, the J end by 5 bases, with 10 bases between. Germline assignment: CDR1 SGHVS and CDR2 FNYEAQ. The CDR3 loop reads CASSLGPNNSPLHF. The CDR3 nucleotides are TGTGCCAGCAGCCTGGGACCCAATAATTCACCCCTCCACTTT.

The chain combines TRBV2 with TRBJ1-2; no clear D. V lost 7 bases and J 2 bases, leaving 5 bases between the germline ends. CDR1 and CDR2 from the germline V gene are SNHLY and FYNNEI. The CDR3 is 11 residues long. The CDR3 nucleotides read TGTGCCAGCAAAGTAAACTATGGCTACACCTTC. This translates into CASKVNYGYTF.

This clonotype has more than one count but fewer than ten. This chain uses TRBV20-1 with TRBJ2-5; TRBD2 agrees at 8 bases. Trimming took 3 bases from V and 5 from J; bases not matched to a gene: 5. Germline V lookup: CDR1 DFQATT, CDR2 SNEGSKA (reference sequence). There are 13 residues in the CDR3. This CDR3 reads CSASPTSAETQYF. DNA of the CDR3: TGCAGTGCTAGTCCGACTAGCGCGGAGACCCAGTACTTC.

V usage is TRBV7-2 and J usage is TRBJ2-5; D may be TRBD2 (6 bases). The CDR3 extends over 13 amino acids. V was cut by 7 bases and J by 4 bases, with 13 bases left in between. CDR1 and CDR2 from the germline V gene are SGHTA and FQGNSA. CDR3 DNA: TGTGCCAGCACCTCTCGGGGGACAGAGACCCAGTACTTC. Translated: CASTSRGTETQYF.

By its share, this clonotype is medium-sized. J is TRBJ2-4 and V is TRBV19, with TRBD2 as a possible D gene (6 bases). V lost 7 bases, J lost 6 bases, and 19 bases lay in between. This CDR3 is built from 15 residues. Germline lookup yields CDR1 LNHDA and CDR2 SQIVND (reference sequence). The CDR3: CASTPAGPGGNIQYF. For the CDR3, the DNA is TGTGCCAGTACCCCCGCGGGACCCGGAGGAAACATTCAGTACTTC.

This clonotype occurred many times. The chain couples TRBV23-1 to TRBJ2-5; unclear D gene. TRBV23-1 is classed as an ORF, of uncertain function. Deletions cut 4 bases from V and 6 bases from J, with 9 bases between. There are 12 residues in the CDR3. CDR3 protein: CASSPDSKTQYF. The DNA of the CDR3 is TGCGCCAGCAGTCCCGATTCAAAGACCCAGTACTTC.

Many counts were recorded for this clonotype. The chain has TRBV4-1 and TRBJ1-4; D remains ambiguous. The CDR3 runs to 16 residues. Trimming shortened V by 1 base and J by 1 base, and 10 bases separated the two germline ends. Germline values: CDR1 MGHRA, CDR2 YSYEKL. CDR3 region: CASSQVTVGTNEKLFF. CDR3 nucleotide sequence: TGCGCCAGCAGCCAAGTAACAGTGGGAACTAATGAAAAACTGTTTTTT.

This clonotype was counted many times. The chain joins TRBV9 to TRBJ2-7; D possibly corresponds to TRBD1 (8 bases). V lost 4 bases and J lost 7, with 12 bases in between. CDR1 is SGDLS and CDR2 is YYNGEE in the germline V gene. The CDR3 runs to 12 residues. The CDR3 DNA reads TGTGCCAGCAGCTTACAGGGGGGGGAGCAGTACTTC. It is translated as CASSLQGGEQYF.

In this sample, this clonotype turned up many times. The gene calls are TRBV20-1 and TRBJ2-1; 10 bases align to TRBD2. The CDR3 length is 13 residues. V was clipped by 6 bases and J by 7 bases; unmatched bases: 6. Per the germline V gene, CDR1 is DFQATT and CDR2 is SNEGSKA (reference sequence). The DNA for the CDR3 is TGCAGTGCCGTTAGCGGGGGGACTAATGAGCAGTTCTTC. Protein product: CSAVSGGTNEQFF.

Points on this clonotype: A read error is likely, as this CDR3 ends without the conserved phenylalanine or tryptophan. J is TRBJ2-3 and V is TRBV12-3 or TRBV12-4; TRBD1 might be the D (6 bases). Deletions cut 3 bases from V and 5 bases from J, with 15 bases between. The CDR3 is made up of 15 amino acids. The CDR3 sequence is CASSLRGIIGDTQYS. The CDR3 DNA reads as TGTGCCAGCAGTTTGAGGGGGATTATAGGAGATACGCAGTATTCT.

Comments on this clonotype: This could be a read error, since a much larger clone is one nucleotide away. This chain uses TRBV11-2 with TRBJ2-2; D is perhaps TRBD1 or TRBD2 (5 bases each). The CDR3 contains 16 residues. The V end was cut by 4 bases, the J end by 9 bases, with 21 bases between. Germline CDR1 and CDR2: SGHAT and FQNNGV. In DNA, the CDR3 is TGTGCCAGCAGCTATAGGGGACCCCAGTTTAGCTGGGAGCTGTTTTTT. As protein: CASSYRGPQFSWELFF.